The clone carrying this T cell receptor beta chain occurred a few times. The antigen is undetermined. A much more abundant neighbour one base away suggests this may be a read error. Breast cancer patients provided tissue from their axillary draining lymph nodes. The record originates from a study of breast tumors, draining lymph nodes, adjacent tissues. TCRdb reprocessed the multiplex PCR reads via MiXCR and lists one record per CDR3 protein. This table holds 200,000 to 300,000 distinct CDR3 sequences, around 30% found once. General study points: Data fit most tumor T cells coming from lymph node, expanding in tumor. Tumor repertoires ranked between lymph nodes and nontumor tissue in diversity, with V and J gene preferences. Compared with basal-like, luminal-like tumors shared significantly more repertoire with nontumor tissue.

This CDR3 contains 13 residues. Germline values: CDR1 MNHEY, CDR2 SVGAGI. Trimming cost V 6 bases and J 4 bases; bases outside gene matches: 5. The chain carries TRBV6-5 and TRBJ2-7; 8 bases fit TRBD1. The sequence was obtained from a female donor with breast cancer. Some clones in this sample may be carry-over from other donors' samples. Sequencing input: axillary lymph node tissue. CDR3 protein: CASRRQGAYEQYF. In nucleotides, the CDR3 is TGTGCCAGCAGACGGCAGGGGGCGTACGAGCAGTACTTC.